A single sample is the source of the 27 T cell receptor beta chains below, sequenced in a study of T cell repertoires in cytomegalovirus infection. These receptors have no known antigen. TCRdb reprocessed the reads via MiXCR and lists one record per CDR3 protein. The sample shows approximately 270,000 distinct CDR3 sequences, 20% to 25% of them seen only once. The source material was cultured PBMCs, sampled from culture after CMV antigen stimulation. The origin of the receptors is a human donor in good health (CMV status not recorded). Some clones in this sample may be carry-over from other donors' samples.

This clonotype appeared a few times. The chain joins TRBV2 to TRBJ2-1; 11 nucleotides line up with TRBD2. Germline V gene lookup returns CDR1 SNHLY and CDR2 FYNNEI. With V trimmed by 4 bases and J by 5 bases, 7 bases remained unmatched. The CDR3 spans 16 residues. The CDR3 is CASSAPGLAENNEQFF. The CDR3 DNA follows: TGTGCCAGCAGTGCCCCGGGACTAGCGGAAAACAATGAGCAGTTCTTC.

In DNA form, the CDR3 reads TGTGCCAGGAGCCGGACAGGGTGGGATGAAAAACTGTTTTTT. It encodes CARSRTGWDEKLFF. This chain links TRBV12-3 or TRBV12-4 with TRBJ1-4; 8 bases map to TRBD1. V lost 9 bases and J lost 6; bases outside the gene matches: 9. CDR3 length: 14 amino acids.

In its sample, this clonotype was seen a few times. V and J are TRBV19 and TRBJ2-2; tentatively, D is TRBD2 (6 bases). V shed 3 bases and J shed 4 bases, with 9 bases lying between them. Germline-derived CDR1 and CDR2 are LNHDA and SQIVND (reference sequence). The CDR3 length is 14 residues. CDR3 bases: TGTGCCAGTAGTATGAGCGGGCTCACCGGGGAGCTGTTTTTT. Its translation: CASSMSGLTGELFF. The whole variable domain, filled in from reference TRBV19 and TRBJ2-2, reads DGGITQSPKYLFRKEGQNVTLSCEQNLNHDAMYWYRQDPGQGLRLIYYSQIVNDFQKGDIAEGYSVSREKKESFPLTVTSAQKNPTAFYLCASSMSGLTGELFFGEGSRLTVL.

This clonotype has just a few counts. V is TRBV11-2 and J is TRBJ1-2; D is uncertain. The CDR3 runs to 14 residues. Germline CDR1 reads SGHAT; CDR2 reads FQNNGV. The V gene lost 0 bases and the J gene lost 3 bases, with 8 bases spanning the gap. The CDR3 spells CASSLDRWDYGYTF. DNA for the CDR3: TGTGCCAGCAGCTTAGATCGCTGGGACTATGGCTACACCTTC.

Only a few counts were recorded for this clonotype. V and J are TRBV6-2 or TRBV6-3 and TRBJ1-1; 7 bases align to TRBD1. The CDR3 is 20 amino acids. CDR1 MNHEY and CDR2 SVGEGT come from the germline V gene. V lost 0 bases to trimming and J lost 4 bases; unmatched junction nucleotides: 20. The CDR3 DNA reads as TGTGCCAGCAGTTACTCGCGGGATACAGGGGCGTCTAGCGTGGTCACTGAAGCTTTCTTT. This codes for CASSYSRDTGASSVVTEAFF.

This clonotype was found many times. The chain couples TRBV12-5 to TRBJ1-4, with D perhaps TRBD1 (5 bases). Germline CDR1 and CDR2: LGHNT and FRNRAP. Trimming cost V 4 bases and J 5 bases, with 11 bases left between them. CDR3 length: 14 residues. The CDR3 DNA sequence: TGTGCTAGTGGTTCTCCAGGGTACAATGAAAAACTGTTTTTT. Residues: CASGSPGYNEKLFF.

This clonotype was seen at least ten times. The chain combines TRBV4-1 with TRBJ1-5; 8 positions agree with TRBD1. The CDR3 loop spans 15 amino acids. CDR1 is MGHRA and CDR2 is YSYEKL in the germline V gene. V trimming: 4 bases; J trimming: 6 bases; junction bases outside the gene matches: 8. CDR3 loop: CASSLSDREGQPQHF. In DNA, the CDR3 is TGCGCCAGCAGCCTCTCGGACAGGGAGGGTCAGCCCCAGCATTTT.

In DNA form, the CDR3 reads TGTGCCAGCTCACCTAACAGGGATCCCGGGGAGCTGTTTTTT. Translated, it gives CASSPNRDPGELFF. The chain combines TRBV18 with TRBJ2-2, with D tentatively TRBD1 (6 bases). The CDR3 runs to 14 residues. Trimming cost V 3 bases and J 6 bases, with 11 bases left between them. CDR1 is KGHSH, CDR2 LQKENI, per germline.

This clonotype has just a few counts. The J gene is TRBJ1-5, the V gene TRBV12-3 or TRBV12-4, with D possibly matching TRBD1 (5 bases). Trimming left V 8 bases short and J 7 bases short, with 12 bases between. The CDR3 spans 12 residues. The CDR3 DNA follows: TGTGCCAGCCGGTGGGGCAGGCAGCCCCAGCATTTT. Translated: CASRWGRQPQHF.

This sequence joins TRBV27 and TRBJ2-5; 9 bases agree with TRBD1. Per germline, CDR1 MNHEY and CDR2 SMNVEV (reference sequence). The CDR3 has 15 residues. J was trimmed by 4 bases and V by 3 bases; bases with no gene match: 6. The CDR3 is CASSFLQGAGETQYF. Written as DNA, the CDR3 is TGTGCCAGCAGTTTCCTACAGGGGGCGGGAGAGACCCAGTACTTC.

This chain links TRBV19 with TRBJ2-1; D gene uncertain. Trimming cost V 5 bases and J 4 bases, with 18 bases left between them. This CDR3 spans 16 amino acids. The germline CDR1 and CDR2 sequences are LNHDA and SQIVND (reference sequence). The CDR3 loop reads CASSYDRFITYNEQFF. Here the CDR3 DNA reads TGTGCCAGTAGTTATGATAGGTTTATTACGTACAATGAGCAGTTCTTC.

This rearrangement joins TRBV9 to TRBJ1-2; a weak D match, TRBD1 (6 bases). CDR3 length: 12 amino acids. V gave up 4 bases and J gave up 7 bases, with 11 bases separating them. CDR1 and CDR2 from the germline V gene are SGDLS and YYNGEE. The CDR3 here is CASSPGESGYTF. CDR3 bases: TGTGCCAGCAGCCCAGGGGAGTCTGGCTACACCTTC.

The chain combines TRBV14 with TRBJ2-1, with D unclear. V lost 4 bases and J lost 8, with 12 bases in between. Germline values: CDR1 SGHDN, CDR2 FVKESK. The CDR3 is 13 residues long. The CDR3 loop reads CASSPRSLDEQFF. CDR3 nucleotide sequence: TGTGCCAGCAGCCCCAGGAGCTTGGATGAGCAGTTCTTC.

V gene TRBV7-3 combines with J gene TRBJ2-7; 9 positions agree with TRBD2. Germline loops: CDR1 SGHTA, CDR2 FQGTGA. There are 15 residues in the CDR3. V lost 0 bases, J lost 4 bases, and 4 bases stayed unmatched. The CDR3 here is CASSLTPSGIYEQYF. The CDR3 DNA sequence: TGTGCCAGCAGCTTAACTCCTAGCGGGATTTACGAGCAGTACTTC.

This clonotype has only a few counts. The chain combines TRBV10-3 with TRBJ2-2, with a tentative D call TRBD2 (6 bases). Per germline, CDR1 ENHRY and CDR2 SYGVKD. Trimming removed 2 bases at V and 6 bases at J, with 19 bases between. The CDR3 is made up of 17 amino acids. Here the CDR3 reads CAISEGRSGVSSGELFF. CDR3 bases: TGTGCCATCAGTGAGGGGAGGTCGGGAGTGAGTTCCGGGGAGCTGTTTTTT.

This clonotype has a count of ten or more. V usage is TRBV5-6 and J usage is TRBJ1-5; 7 nucleotides agree with TRBD1. Germline CDR1 is SGHDT and CDR2 is YYEEEE. CDR3 length equals 15 residues. V lost 3 bases to trimming and J lost 5 bases; unmatched junction nucleotides: 8. The CDR3 spells CASSSGLQGDQPQHF. CDR3 DNA sequence: TGTGCCAGCAGCTCCGGACTCCAGGGGGATCAGCCCCAGCATTTT.

Many counts were recorded for this clonotype. The rearrangement joins TRBV6-1 to TRBJ2-7, with D perhaps assigned TRBD1 or TRBD2 (5 bases each). The CDR3 has 17 residues. CDR1 is MNHNS and CDR2 is SASEGT in the germline V gene. This chain's CDR3 is CASSEVGPGRSTYEQYV. CDR3 DNA: TGTGCCAGCAGCGAAGTGGGACCGGGACGATCGACATACGAGCAGTACGTC.

The sample holds many counts of this clonotype. The chain links TRBV11-2 to TRBJ2-6; D ambiguous. The V gene's germline CDR1 is SGHAT and CDR2 FQNNGV. V gave up 0 bases and J gave up 1 base, with 10 bases separating them. The CDR3 has 17 amino acids. CDR3 region: CASSLDQPTSGANVLTF. CDR3 DNA: TGTGCCAGCAGCTTAGATCAGCCGACATCTGGGGCCAACGTCCTGACTTTC.

This clonotype was counted a few times. V is TRBV2 and J is TRBJ2-7, with 7 nucleotides matching TRBD2. V lost 8 bases to trimming and J lost 6 bases; unmatched junction nucleotides: 10. Looked up from germline, CDR1 is SNHLY and CDR2 is FYNNEI. This CDR3 has 13 residues. The CDR3 DNA is TGTGCCAGCTTATTCCCCCCGGGGGGCGAGCAGTACTTC. Residues: CASLFPPGGEQYF.

This clonotype was counted a few times. The chain employs TRBV4-3 and TRBJ1-6; the match to TRBD1 covers 7 bases. The CDR3 covers 15 residues. Trimming removed 4 bases from V and 5 bases from J; junction bases left unmatched: 5. In germline, CDR1 is LGHNA, CDR2 YSLEER. The CDR3 nucleotides are TGCGCCAGCAGCCGGAGGGGACAGCATAATTCACCCCTCCACTTT. It encodes CASSRRGQHNSPLHF.

J is TRBJ2-3 and V is TRBV20-1; the D is unclear. Trimming left V 2 bases short and J 1 base short, with 13 bases between. The germline V gene has CDR1 DFQATT and CDR2 SNEGSKA (reference sequence). The CDR3 consists of 15 residues. The CDR3 DNA sequence: TGCAGTGCTAGAACAGCGTCGGCCGGCACAGATACGCAGTATTTT. Translated: CSARTASAGTDTQYF.

This clonotype was counted at least ten times. This sequence joins TRBV7-2 and TRBJ1-2; D might be TRBD1 (6 bases). Germline CDR1 reads SGHTA; CDR2 reads FQGNSA. V was pared by 3 bases and J by 5 bases, with 7 bases between. This CDR3 has 12 amino acids. The CDR3 nucleotides read TGTGCCAGCAGCTTCACAGGGTATGGCTACACCTTC. Protein: CASSFTGYGYTF.

This rearrangement joins TRBV20-1 to TRBJ2-5; 10 bases agree with TRBD2. CDR3 length: 14 amino acids. V was clipped by 2 bases and J by 3 bases; unmatched bases: 3. In germline, CDR1 is DFQATT, CDR2 SNEGSKA (reference sequence). CDR3 coding DNA: TGCAGTGCTAGAAGTGGACTAGCGGAAGAGACCCAGTACTTC. Its translation is CSARSGLAEETQYF.

The chain recombines TRBV6-5 with TRBJ1-2; the match to TRBD1 covers 7 bases. CDR3 length: 16 residues. Per germline, CDR1 MNHEY and CDR2 SVGAGI. V shed 6 bases and J 4 bases; nucleotides not matched to a gene: 14. The CDR3 loop is CASRASTGYRSYGYTF. In nucleotides, the CDR3 is TGTGCCAGCAGGGCATCGACAGGGTATCGTTCCTATGGCTACACCTTC.

The rearrangement joins TRBV6-2 or TRBV6-3 to TRBJ2-5; D call uncertain. With 7 bases removed from V and 0 bases from J, the gap between germline ends came to 12 bases. CDR1 MNHEY and CDR2 SVGEGT come from the germline V gene. This CDR3 comprises 14 residues. For the CDR3, the DNA is TGTGCCAGCAACCCCGGACGGAACCAAGAGACCCAGTACTTC. This codes for CASNPGRNQETQYF.

Ten or more counts support this clonotype. The chain couples TRBV7-2 to TRBJ1-6; D is perhaps TRBD1 (5 bases). Per the germline V gene, CDR1 is SGHTA and CDR2 is FQGNSA. Trimming cost V 1 base and J 8 bases, with 9 bases left between them. The CDR3 runs to 14 residues. This CDR3 reads CASSLVQGDSPLHF. The CDR3 nucleotides read TGTGCCAGCAGCTTAGTCCAGGGTGATTCACCCCTCCACTTT.

The V and J genes are TRBV6-4 and TRBJ2-1; D assignment may be TRBD1 or TRBD2 (6 bases each). The CDR3 is 16 amino acids. The V end was cut by 6 bases, the J end by 0 bases, with 15 bases between. The V gene's germline CDR1 is MRHNA and CDR2 SNTAGT. The CDR3 coding sequence is TGTGCCAGCAGCCCGTTGGGGGGCGGCTCCTACAATGAGCAGTTCTTC. Amino acid sequence: CASSPLGGGSYNEQFF.